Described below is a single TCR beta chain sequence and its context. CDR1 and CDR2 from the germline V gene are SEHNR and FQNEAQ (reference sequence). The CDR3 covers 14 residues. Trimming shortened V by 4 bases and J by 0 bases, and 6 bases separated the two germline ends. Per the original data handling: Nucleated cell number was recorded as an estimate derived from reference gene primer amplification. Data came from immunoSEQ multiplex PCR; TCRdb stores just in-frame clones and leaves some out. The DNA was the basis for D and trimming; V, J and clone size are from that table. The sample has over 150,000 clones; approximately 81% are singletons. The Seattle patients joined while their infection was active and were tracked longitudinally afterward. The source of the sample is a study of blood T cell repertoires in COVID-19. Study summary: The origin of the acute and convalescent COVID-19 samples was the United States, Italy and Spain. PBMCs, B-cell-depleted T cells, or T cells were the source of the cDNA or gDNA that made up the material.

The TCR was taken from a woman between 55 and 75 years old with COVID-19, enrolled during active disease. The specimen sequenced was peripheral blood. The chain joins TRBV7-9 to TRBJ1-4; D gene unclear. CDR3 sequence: CASSYGATNEKLFF. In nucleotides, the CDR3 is TGTGCCAGCAGCTACGGAGCAACTAATGAAAAACTGTTTTTT.